The rows below give T cell receptor beta chains drawn from one sample of a study of cytomegalovirus exposure and HLA in healthy donors. Libraries were prepared by immunoSEQ multiplex PCR; TCRdb keeps only in-frame clonotypes and omits some of them. The sample carries about 120,000 clones, 89% recorded once. Sequencing used PBMCs. Source of these receptors: a young woman in good health and CMV-seronegative. The CDR3 runs from the conserved cysteine through the conserved F or W. A D gene is named only where the DNA matches it firmly. For some rows the clone size is stated as once, few or many, or as a class when expanded; others skip it.

CASSVAGGNTEAFF,TGTGCCAGCAGCGTAGCAGGGGGGAACACTGAAGCTTTCTTT,TRBD1,TRBV9,-,TRBJ1-1
CASSWTQTTNEKLFF,TGTGCCAGCAGTTGGACTCAAACAACTAATGAAAAACTGTTTTTT,-,TRBV27,few,TRBJ1-4
CASSQQTSGGAPYEQYF,TGTGCCAGCAGCCAACAAACTAGCGGGGGGGCTCCCTACGAGCAGTACTTC,TRBD2,TRBV4-2,-,TRBJ2-7
CASSLARTITYNSPLHF,TGTGCCAGCAGCTTGGCCCGCACCATAACATATAATTCACCCCTCCACTTT,-,TRBV5-6,-,TRBJ1-6
CASRDPRRDSSGNTIYF,TGTGCCAGCAGGGATCCGAGACGGGACAGCTCTGGAAACACCATATATTTT,TRBD1,TRBV2,-,TRBJ1-3
CASATDRELNLSKFF,TGTGCTAGTGCCACAGACAGGGAACTAAACCTGAGCAAGTTCTTC,TRBD1,TRBV12-5,-,TRBJ2-1
CATSRGPAQVNEKLFF,TGTGCCACCAGCAGAGGGCCTGCACAGGTTAATGAAAAACTGTTTTTT,-,TRBV15,-,TRBJ1-4
CASSTAIQSYSNQPQHF,TGTGCCAGTAGTACGGCGATACAGAGCTATAGCAATCAGCCCCAGCATTTT,-,TRBV19,-,TRBJ1-5
CASSITTGANVLTF,TGTGCCAGTAGTATCACTACTGGGGCCAACGTCCTGACTTTC,-,TRBV19,-,TRBJ2-6
CASSQVSTDLYGYTF,TGCGCCAGCAGCCAAGTATCGACTGACCTCTATGGCTACACCTTC,-,TRBV4-1,-,TRBJ1-2
CASSVLGVSGSGANVLTF,TGTGCCAGCAGCGTTTTAGGGGTTTCGGGCTCTGGGGCCAACGTCCTGACTTTC,-,TRBV9,-,TRBJ2-6
CATALGGQETQYF,TGTGCCACCGCCCTGGGGGGCCAAGAGACCCAGTACTTC,-,TRBV10-3,-,TRBJ2-5
CASSLGTSGGSEQFF,TGTGCCAGCAGCTTAGGGACTAGCGGGGGGTCTGAGCAGTTCTTC,TRBD2,TRBV7-6,-,TRBJ2-1
CASSPTRDIGNEQFF,TGTGCCAGCAGCCCCACCCGGGACATCGGCAATGAGCAGTTCTTC,-,TRBV6-6,-,TRBJ2-1
CASSLGLPGMNTEAFF,TGTGCCAGCAGCTTAGGTCTGCCGGGGATGAACACTGAAGCTTTCTTT,-,TRBV7-6,-,TRBJ1-1
CASSSGMYTEAFF,TGTGCCAGCAGCTCCGGGATGTACACTGAAGCTTTCTTT,-,TRBV7-2,-,TRBJ1-1
CASSLSGGTGHPYEQYF,TGTGCCAGCAGTTTAAGTGGTGGGACAGGGCATCCCTACGAGCAGTACTTC,TRBD1,TRBV27,-,TRBJ2-7
CASSVARGEVHGYTF,TGTGCCAGCAGTGTGGCTCGAGGGGAGGTTCATGGCTACACCTTC,-,TRBV2,-,TRBJ1-2
CASSSGTSGGKGETQYF,TGCGCCAGCAGCTCCGGGACTAGCGGGGGGAAGGGAGAGACCCAGTACTTC,TRBD2,TRBV5-1,-,TRBJ2-5
CASSYPGGEAFF,TGTGCCAGCAGTTACCCGGGTGGCGAAGCTTTCTTT,-,TRBV6-5,-,TRBJ1-1
CASGRERGTEAFF,TGTGCCAGCGGCAGGGAAAGGGGCACTGAAGCTTTCTTT,-,TRBV7-8,once,TRBJ1-1
CASSSQLNTEAFF,TGCGCCAGCAGCTCTCAGTTGAACACTGAAGCTTTCTTT,-,TRBV5-1,-,TRBJ1-1
CASSPQQGWGNTIYF,TGTGCCAGCAGTCCTCAACAGGGTTGGGGAAACACCATATATTTT,-,TRBV28,-,TRBJ1-3
CASSAGGASDTQYF,TGTGCCAGCAGCGCCGGGGGAGCCTCAGATACGCAGTATTTT,-,TRBV7-3,-,TRBJ2-3